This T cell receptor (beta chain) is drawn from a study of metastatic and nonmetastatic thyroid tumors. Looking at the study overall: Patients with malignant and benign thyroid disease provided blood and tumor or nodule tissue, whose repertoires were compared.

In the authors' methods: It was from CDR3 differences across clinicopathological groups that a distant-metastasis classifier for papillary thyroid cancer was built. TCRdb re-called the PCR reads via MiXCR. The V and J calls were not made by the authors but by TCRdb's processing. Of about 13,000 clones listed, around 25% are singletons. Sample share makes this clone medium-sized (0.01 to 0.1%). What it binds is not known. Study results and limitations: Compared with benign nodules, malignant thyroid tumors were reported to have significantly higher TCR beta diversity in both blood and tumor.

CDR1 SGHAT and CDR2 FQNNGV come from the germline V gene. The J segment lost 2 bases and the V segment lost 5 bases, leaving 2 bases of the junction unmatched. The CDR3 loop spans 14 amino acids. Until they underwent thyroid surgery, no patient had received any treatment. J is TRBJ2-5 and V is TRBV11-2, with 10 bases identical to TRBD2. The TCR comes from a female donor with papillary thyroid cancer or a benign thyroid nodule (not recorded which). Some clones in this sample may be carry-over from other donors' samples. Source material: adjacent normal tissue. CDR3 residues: CASSQTSGQETQYF. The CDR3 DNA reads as TGTGCCAGCAGCCAGACTAGCGGGCAAGAGACCCAGTACTTC.